This T cell receptor (beta chain) came from a study of CD8 T cells in Susac syndrome (dated by TCRdb to the late 2010s). With regard to the full study: The study used repertoire sequencing to test whether antigen drove CD8+ T cell activation and differentiation in Susac syndrome. The clonality of the CD8+ T cell repertoire was compared across approximately 11 healthy donors, roughly 14 Susac syndrome patients and under 17 multiple sclerosis patients.

CDR1 and CDR2 were assigned from the germline V gene (reference sequence) as DFQATT and SNEGSKA. The germline V end is reduced by 3 bases and the J end by 0 bases; junction bases left unmatched: 2. The CDR3 spans 14 residues, from the cysteine through the phenylalanine. Only the CDR3 portion is preserved as DNA: 42 bases, with reading frame beginning at the first base. RNA was extracted using the RNeasy kit, and roughly 0.45 to 1 ug of the RNA was reverse transcribed with random hexamers. The immunoSEQ multiplex PCR assay, covering 54 Vbeta and 13 Jbeta segments, was used to amplify TCR beta CDR3 regions. PCR amplification bias was corrected using a synthetic template baseline for primer optimization and computational correction. Processing in the source paper ran as follows. Reads were annotated to V, D and J genes per IMGT and analyzed with immunoSEQ Analyzer, keeping only productive sequences. Clonality was computed as one minus Shannon entropy normalized by log2 of the number of productive unique sequences. Public and private clones were assessed among the 100 most prevalent clones of each patient and control. Clones were defined as Susac-specific if absent from the healthy and MS cohorts, from approximately 1,100 published viral clones and from other ImmuneACCESS disease sequences. The public sequencing data were trimmed at Q25 with fastp and processed into clonotypes with MiXCR by TCRdb, which kept only in-frame beta chains. Rows matching on CDR3 protein sequence are summarized as one entry with the most common DNA and genes. The V and J calls were determined by TCRdb, not by the authors. The sample has some 80,000 distinct CDR3 sequences on record, 85% to 95% of them singletons. The ten largest account for 0.2% to 0.3% of the sample.

Peripheral blood CD8+ and CD4+ T cells from healthy donors, Susac syndrome patients and multiple sclerosis patients were profiled by high-throughput TCR beta sequencing. The healthy donors served as controls matched for age and sex. Bulk CD8+ and CD4+ T cells were purified by magnetic negative isolation, while CD8+ TEMRA cells were enriched using FACS. Blood was drawn into EDTA tubes, processed within 24 hours, and PBMCs were isolated by density gradient centrifugation. PBMCs destined for TCR sequencing were cryopreserved in liquid nitrogen and later thawed in a 37 °C water bath. Purity of sorted or isolated CD4+, CD8+ and CD8+ TEMRA cells was at least 90%. Results the study describes overall, beyond this receptor: The TCR sequencing and HLA analysis was acknowledged to have included a relatively small number of individuals.

Comment on this clonotype: Its antigen is not yet known. No quality values exist for individual bases; no much larger clone is one base distant.

The V and J segments used are TRBV20-1 and TRBJ1-1; 9 central bases correspond to TRBD1. Sequenced: CD8+ T cells from PBMCs. The source of this sequence is a human donor in good health. The encoded CDR3 is CSARWTGVNTEAFF. Here is the DNA: TGCAGTGCTAGGTGGACAGGGGTGAACACTGAAGCTTTCTTT.